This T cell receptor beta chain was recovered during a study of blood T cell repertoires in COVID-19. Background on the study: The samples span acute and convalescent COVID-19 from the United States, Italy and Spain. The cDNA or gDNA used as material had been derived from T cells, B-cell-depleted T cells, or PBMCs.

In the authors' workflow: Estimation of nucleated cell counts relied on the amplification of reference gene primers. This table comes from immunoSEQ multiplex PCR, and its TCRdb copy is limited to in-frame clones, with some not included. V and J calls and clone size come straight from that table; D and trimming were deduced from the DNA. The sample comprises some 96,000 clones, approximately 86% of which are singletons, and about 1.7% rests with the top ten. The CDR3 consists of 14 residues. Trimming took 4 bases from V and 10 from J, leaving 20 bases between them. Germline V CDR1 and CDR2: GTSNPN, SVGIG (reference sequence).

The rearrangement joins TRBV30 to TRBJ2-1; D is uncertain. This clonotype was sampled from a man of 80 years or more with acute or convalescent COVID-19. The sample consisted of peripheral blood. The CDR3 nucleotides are TGTGCCTGGAAACCGAGCGCGCCTACAATGGAGCAGTTCTTC. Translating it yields CAWKPSAPTMEQFF.